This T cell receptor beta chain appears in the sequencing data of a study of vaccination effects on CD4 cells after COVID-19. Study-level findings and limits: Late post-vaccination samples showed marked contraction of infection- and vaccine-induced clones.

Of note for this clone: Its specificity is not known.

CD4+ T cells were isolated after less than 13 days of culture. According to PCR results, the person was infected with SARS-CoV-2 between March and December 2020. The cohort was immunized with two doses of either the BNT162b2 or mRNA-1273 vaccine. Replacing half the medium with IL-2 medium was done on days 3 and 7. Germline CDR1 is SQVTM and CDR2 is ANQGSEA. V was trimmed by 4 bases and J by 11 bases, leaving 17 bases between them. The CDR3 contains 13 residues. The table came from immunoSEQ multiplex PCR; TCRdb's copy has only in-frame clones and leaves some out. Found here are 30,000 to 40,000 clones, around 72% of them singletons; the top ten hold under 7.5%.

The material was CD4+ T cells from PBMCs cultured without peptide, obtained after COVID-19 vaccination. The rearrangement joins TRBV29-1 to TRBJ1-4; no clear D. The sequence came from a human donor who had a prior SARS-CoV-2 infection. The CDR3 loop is CSVVVVSGGKLFF. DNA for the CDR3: TGCAGCGTTGTTGTAGTATCAGGTGGGAAACTGTTTTTT.